This TCR beta chain stems from a study of blood T cell repertoires in COVID-19 (TCRdb year 2020). Notes on the research overall: The collaborator samples originated in the United States, Italy and Spain and spanned the acute and convalescent phases of COVID-19. The prospective study material was composed of cDNA or gDNA derived from T cells, B-cell-depleted T cells, or PBMCs. Subjects who had been exposed to COVID-19, were actively infected with it, or had recovered from it provided the deeply sampled blood TCRbeta repertoires that made up the dataset. The repertoires were released in a freely available public database meant as a resource for research on the immune response to SARS-CoV-2. The samples were drawn from two sources: the first 160 participants of the ongoing ImmuneRACE study, and fewer than 1,500 subjects contributed by 6 global collaborators. Sample metadata almost always included a de-identified subject ID, COVID-19 status, age in years and sex. Where available, HLA class I and class II types were obtained from metadata supplied by the sample provider rather than from assay-based typing. The paper's findings and limits, for the study overall: The amount of clinical and demographic metadata varied by source and participant and was provided uncurated.

With respect to this clone: Its cognate antigen has yet to be identified. Base qualities were left out, and no much larger clone turns up one base away. Other nucleotide sequences from this sample produce the same CDR3.

TCRbeta CDR3 regions were amplified from genomic DNA using the immunoSEQ Assay, a bias-controlled multiplex PCR. Turning to the authors' computational methods: The number of nucleated cells in each sample was estimated by amplification of reference gene primers within the assay. To quantify the absolute abundance of each unique TCRbeta CDR3 rearrangement, sequence reads were collapsed and filtered. For each sample, productive Simpson clonality was calculated as the square root of Simpson's diversity index over productive rearrangements. TCRdb's version of the immuneACCESS table is confined to in-frame rearrangements and falls short of the full clone set. An unresolved V gene accounts for under half of the shortfall where checked; the remainder is of unknown origin. Clone size and V and J calls were adopted from that table, with D and trimming inferred from the DNA. The sample includes about 280,000 clones, with around 87% observed a single time. The ten largest clones take up 2.2% of the sample.

The germline V gene specifies SQVTM as CDR1 and ANQGSEA as CDR2. For this chain, trimming is 4 bases at the V end and 3 bases at the J end, and the number of junction bases without a gene match is 3. From its cysteine to its phenylalanine, the CDR3 spans 13 amino acids. Only the CDR3 region is kept as DNA, spanning 39 bases read in frame from base 1. Another Seattle source contributed samples from volunteer blood donors who had recovered from COVID-19. The collaborating institutions used their own protocols to collect whole blood in K2EDTA tubes. For TCRbeta analysis, collaborators shipped samples in one of three forms: frozen whole blood, isolated PBMCs, or DNA extracted from either of those sample types.

The sequence joins TRBV29-1 to TRBJ1-5, and TRBD1 matches 7 of the central bases. The receptor was isolated from a woman aged 45-59 years who had recovered from COVID-19. Sequencing was done on a sample of peripheral blood. The CDR3 in this case is CSVAGGVNQPQHF. The DNA is as follows: TGCAGCGTTGCAGGGGGTGTCAATCAGCCCCAGCATTTT.